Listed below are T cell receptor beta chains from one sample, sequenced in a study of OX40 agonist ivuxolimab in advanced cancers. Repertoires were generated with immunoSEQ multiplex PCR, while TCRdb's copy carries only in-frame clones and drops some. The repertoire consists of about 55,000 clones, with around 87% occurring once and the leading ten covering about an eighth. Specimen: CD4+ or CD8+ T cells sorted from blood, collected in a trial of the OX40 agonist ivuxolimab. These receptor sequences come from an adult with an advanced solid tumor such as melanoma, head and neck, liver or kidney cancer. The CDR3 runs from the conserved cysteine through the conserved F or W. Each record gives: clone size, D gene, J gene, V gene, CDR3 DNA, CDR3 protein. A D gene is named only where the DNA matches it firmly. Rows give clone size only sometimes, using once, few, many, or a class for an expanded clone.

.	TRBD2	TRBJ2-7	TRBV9	TGTGCCAGCAGCCCAGGTCTAGCGGGGTACGAGCAGTACTTC	CASSPGLAGYEQYF
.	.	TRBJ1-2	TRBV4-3	TGCGCCAGCAGCCAAGATCTAGGCAATGGCTACGGCTACACCTTC	CASSQDLGNGYGYTF
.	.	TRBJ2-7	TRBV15	TGTGCCACCAGCAGTGGGGGGCAGGAGGGCTACGAGCAGTACTTC	CATSSGGQEGYEQYF
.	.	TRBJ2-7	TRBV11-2	TGTGCCAGCAGCTCAGGGGACTACGAGCAGTACTTC	CASSSGDYEQYF
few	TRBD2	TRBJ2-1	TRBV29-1	TGCAGCGCCCGAGGAACTAGCGGGGGGGCAGGCTTCCACAATGAGCAGTTCTTC	CSARGTSGGAGFHNEQFF
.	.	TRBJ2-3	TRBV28	TGTGCCAGCAGTCCGCAAACAGGGATTCTCACAGATACGCAGTATTTT	CASSPQTGILTDTQYF
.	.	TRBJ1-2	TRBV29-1	TGCAGCGTTGAATCCCAAGCCCCCTATGGCTACACCTTC	CSVESQAPYGYTF
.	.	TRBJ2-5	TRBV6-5	TGTGCCAGCAGTTACTCCGGGACCGAAGAGACCCAGTACTTC	CASSYSGTEETQYF
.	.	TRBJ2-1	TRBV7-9	TGTGCCAGCAGCTTAGGAGCGTCGGGGCAGTTCTTC	CASSLGASGQFF
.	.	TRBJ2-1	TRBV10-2	TGCGCCAGCATCGGACAGCCCCCCACTGGGCAGTTCTTC	CASIGQPPTGQFF
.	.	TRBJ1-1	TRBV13	TGTGCCAGCAGCCCATCTGGGGGCGGTGAAGCTTTCTTT	CASSPSGGGEAFF
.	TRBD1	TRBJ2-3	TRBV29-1	TGCAGCGCCACCGACAGGGTCCGCACAGATACGCAGTATTTT	CSATDRVRTDTQYF